Sequencing of this T cell receptor (beta chain) was carried out in a study of shared clonotypes between healthy human individuals. General study findings and limits: Clonotypes which were not shared had lower generation probabilities than clonotypes that all four donors shared.

TCRdb's copy holds only in-frame clones and misses some; the assay was immunoSEQ multiplex PCR. Of 2 million to 3 million clones in the sample, 93% were seen once. Regarding this clone: The antigen remains undetermined.

With 5 bases clipped from V and 5 bases from J, the junction kept 4 bases outside the gene matches. The CDR3 loop spans 14 amino acids. CDR1 LNHNV and CDR2 YYDKDF come from the germline V gene (reference sequence). Material: naive CD4+ T cells from PBMCs. Subset: CD45RA+ positively selected. The clonotype comes from a man aged 18 to 30 in good health. Some clones in this sample may be carry-over from other donors' samples. V and J are TRBV15 and TRBJ2-1, with 9 nucleotides matching TRBD2. CDR3 residues: CATSGGLANNEQFF. CDR3 nucleotide sequence: TGTGCCACCAGCGGAGGACTAGCGAACAATGAGCAGTTCTTC.